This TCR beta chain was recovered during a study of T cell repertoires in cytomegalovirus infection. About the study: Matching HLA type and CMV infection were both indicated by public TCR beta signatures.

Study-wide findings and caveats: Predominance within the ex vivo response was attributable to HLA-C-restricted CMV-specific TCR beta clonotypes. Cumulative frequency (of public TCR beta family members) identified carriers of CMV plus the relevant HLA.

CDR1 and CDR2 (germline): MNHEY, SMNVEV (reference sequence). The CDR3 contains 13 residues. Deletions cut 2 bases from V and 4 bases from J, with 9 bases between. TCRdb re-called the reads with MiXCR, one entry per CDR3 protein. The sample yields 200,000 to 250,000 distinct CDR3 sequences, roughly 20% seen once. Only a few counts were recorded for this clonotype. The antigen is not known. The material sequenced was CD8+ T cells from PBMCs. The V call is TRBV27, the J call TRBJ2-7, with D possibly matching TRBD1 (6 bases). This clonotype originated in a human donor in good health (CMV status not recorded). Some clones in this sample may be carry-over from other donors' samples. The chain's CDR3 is CASSLRDRYEQYF. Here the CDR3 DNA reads TGTGCCAGCAGTTTACGTGACAGGTACGAGCAGTACTTC.